This T cell receptor (beta chain) was observed in a study of T cells in Graves' hyperthyroidism and ophthalmopathy (dated by TCRdb to about 2019). Notes on the research overall: Peripheral blood samples were taken at initial diagnosis, before any treatment was given. To identify distinguishing TCR V-J signatures, a discovery cohort of about 95 patients was used, comprising 40 to 45 with Graves' ophthalmopathy and about 59 with stable Graves' hyperthyroidism. Prospective prediction of ophthalmopathy was tested in an independent validation cohort consisting of 18 hyperthyroidism patients and approximately 16 patients who later progressed to ophthalmopathy. The approximately 98 discovery patients were randomly divided into training and test sets at a 7:3 ratio. In addition, the study compared T-cell repertoires in thyroid tissue and in blood from five to seven Graves' hyperthyroidism patients. Following sampling, methimazole starting at 30 mg daily was given to hyperthyroidism patients, and high-dose intravenous methylprednisolone was given to ophthalmopathy patients. The paper reports TCR Vbeta CDR3 sequencing of fewer than 150 peripheral blood samples: 43 ophthalmopathy, some 80 hyperthyroidism and roughly 17 progressor patients. Study-wide conclusions, independent of this receptor: During validation, the model predicted progression to ophthalmopathy a median of about 5.9 months ahead of onset, with approximately 71% sensitivity and roughly 75% specificity. Sample size was not statistically predetermined, and blinding of investigators to group allocation was not performed. Most expanded thyroid clonotypes (frequency above 0.001) were also found in blood, which suggests that blood repertoires may mirror thyroid immune responses. In cross-validation, a model built on a 13 V-J signature told ophthalmopathy apart from stable hyperthyroidism with 87.88% sensitivity and approximately 81% specificity, and in testing the same model reached 80%/75%.

TCR beta CDR3 regions were amplified from RNA transcripts. The first round of RT-PCR for the TCR CDR3 was performed with the HTBI primer set and the Qiagen OneStep RT-PCR kit. Libraries were constructed in a second round of multiplex PCR, after which size selection and purification were performed. Sequencing of the libraries was done on an Illumina HiSeq2000 using paired-end 100 bp reads. On the study's bioinformatics: SOAPnuke was used to process the raw data, removing reads that contained adapters or uncalled bases, had a mean Phred below 15, or lacked an exact match to the constant primer or identifier. COPE v1.2.5 was used to merge the high-quality paired reads, and each unique nucleotide sequence was defined as a clonotype. MiTCR v1.1 was used to align the clonotypes against IMGT TRBV, TRBD and TRBJ reference segments. Only V-J combinations with frequency above 0.0001, covering 99% to 99.2% of repertoires, were analysed. A TCS score was defined as the ratio between F50 (clonal expansion) and ExV (chaos), using BLOSUM62-based TCRdist between CDR3 peptides within each V-J. Welch's t-statistics and random forest reduced some 510 V-J features to fewer than 15, which were used in a naive Bayes classifier (R e1071). The public reads were reprocessed in TCRdb via fastp at Q25 and MiXCR, keeping in-frame beta chains. Each entry merges the rows of one CDR3 protein and shows their most common DNA and genes. The V and J calls were not made by the authors but by TCRdb's processing. For this sample there are hundreds of thousands of distinct CDR3 sequences; 15% to 20% appear just once. Together, the top ten hold about 3.7% of the sample.

Stable Graves' hyperthyroidism was defined as no progression to ophthalmopathy during 18 months of follow-up. Hyperthyroidism patients were newly diagnosed, with disease duration under 2 months, and aged 18 to 65 years. Patients with uncontrolled infections, other autoimmune diseases, pregnancy or lactation were excluded. Diagnoses were based on clinical symptoms, serum thyroxine and TRAb, thyroid ultrasound and orbital computed tomography. Ficoll-Paque density gradient centrifugation was used to isolate PBMCs from 8 to 10 ml of fresh peripheral blood. Trizol reagent was used to extract total RNA, and RNA quality was then checked on an Agilent 2100 Bioanalyzer. This clonotype has a handful of counts. Its antigen has not been determined. No per-base quality is available; no much larger clone lies one base away. Ends trimmed: V by 3 bases, J by 4 bases; bases unmatched to a gene: 14. Via the germline V gene, CDR1 is MGHRA and CDR2 YSYEKL. The CDR3 spans 18 residues, from the cysteine through the phenylalanine. Just the 54-base CDR3 DNA is kept, in frame starting at base 1.

The sequence was obtained from a young woman with Graves' hyperthyroidism. The sequenced sample was blood. This chain is built from TRBV4-1 and TRBJ2-4; TRBD1 matches 8 bases in the middle. Here the CDR3 is given as CASSHPFVPRTGKNIQYF. The nucleotide sequence reads as follows: TGCGCCAGCAGCCATCCTTTCGTGCCCAGGACAGGGAAAAACATTCAGTACTTC.